One T cell receptor beta chain is described in this entry. This entry belongs to a study of blood T cell repertoires in COVID-19. The protocol was immunoSEQ multiplex PCR, while the TCRdb copy is restricted to in-frame clones and leaves out a portion. Of a few hundred thousand clones listed, around 90% were seen once; the top ten hold around 1.9%. The CDR3 has 14 residues. Germline V gives CDR1 SGHRS, CDR2 YFSETQ. Trimming at V came to 4 bases and at J to 3 bases, leaving 5 bases not matched to a gene. The clonotype originates from a woman aged 55-69 years with COVID-19, enrolled during active disease. The rearrangement links TRBV5-1 to TRBJ2-7; 9 bases are a match to TRBD1. The source material was peripheral blood. The CDR3 coding sequence is TGCGCCAGCAGCAGCCCGGGACAGGGCTACGAGCAGTACTTC. This sequence encodes CASSSPGQGYEQYF.